The entry that follows covers one T cell receptor (beta chain) sequence. Its antigen remains unidentified. CDR1 and CDR2 from the germline V gene are SNHLY and FYNNEI. CDR3 length: 18 amino acids. Trimming stripped 7 bases from V and 1 base from J, with 23 bases between. The sample comes from a study of shared clonotypes between healthy human individuals. Study results and limitations: A generally larger estimated richness was seen in naive subsets than in memory subsets.

Replicate sorted-subset PCRs were loaded with around 220 ng DNA, 30,000 to 35,000 T cell genomes. In the original processing: ImmunoSEQ gave junction-only sequences without quality scores, so filtering differed. TCRdb keeps only in-frame clones here, not all; method: immunoSEQ multiplex PCR. That table furnishes V, J and clone size, whereas the DNA furnished D and trimming. Among about 1,500,000 clones listed, around 97% were seen once. The source material was naive CD4+ T cells sorted from blood. Subset specified: CD45RA+ positively selected. This TCR came from a man in his thirties or forties in good health. This rearrangement joins TRBV2 to TRBJ2-1, with D perhaps assigned TRBD1 or TRBD2 (5 bases each). The CDR3 protein is CASTLWGRGSGSYNEQFF. The CDR3 bases are TGTGCCAGCACCCTTTGGGGACGCGGGTCTGGATCCTACAATGAGCAGTTCTTC. Using reference TRBV2 and TRBJ2-1 for the parts outside the CDR3, the full variable domain is EPEVTQTPSHQVTQMGQEVILRCVPISNHLYFYWYRQILGQKVEFLVSFYNNEISEKSEIFDDQFSVERPDGSNFTLKIRSTKLEDSAMYFCASTLWGRGSGSYNEQFFGPGTRLTVL.